This TCR beta chain was recovered during a study of T-cell memory formation after mild COVID-19. Across the whole study: Among the donors, TCR clusters were largely specific to each donor. Findings and caveats of the study: Clones which contracted sat mainly in CM and EM if CD4+, and in EMRA if CD8+. Second-wave clones reaching peak frequency on day 37 lacked confirmed SARS-CoV-2 specificity.

Using constant-segment primers, 5'RACE produced TCR alpha and TCR beta cDNA libraries carrying sample barcodes and UMIs. Each CDR3 protein is one row after TCRdb ran MiXCR on the 5' RACE reads. The profile shows approximately 12,000 distinct CDR3 sequences, about 17% of them singletons. The CDR3 covers 19 residues. The V gene lost 3 bases and the J gene lost 1 base, with 24 bases spanning the gap. Germline CDR1 reads LGHNA; CDR2 reads YNFKEQ. To note about this clonotype: Its cognate antigen is unknown.

The rearrangement joins TRBV4-2 to TRBJ1-2; D might be TRBD1 (6 bases). Material: PBMCs or a T cell subset sorted from them (not recorded which). The clonotype comes from a man younger than 35 who had mild COVID-19 (a few samples of this study predate the infection). Cell type and time point are not known. The CDR3 region is CASSQPYPRDKHSNYGYTF. CDR3 nucleotide sequence: TGTGCCAGCAGCCAGCCCTACCCTCGGGACAAACATAGTAACTATGGCTACACCTTC.